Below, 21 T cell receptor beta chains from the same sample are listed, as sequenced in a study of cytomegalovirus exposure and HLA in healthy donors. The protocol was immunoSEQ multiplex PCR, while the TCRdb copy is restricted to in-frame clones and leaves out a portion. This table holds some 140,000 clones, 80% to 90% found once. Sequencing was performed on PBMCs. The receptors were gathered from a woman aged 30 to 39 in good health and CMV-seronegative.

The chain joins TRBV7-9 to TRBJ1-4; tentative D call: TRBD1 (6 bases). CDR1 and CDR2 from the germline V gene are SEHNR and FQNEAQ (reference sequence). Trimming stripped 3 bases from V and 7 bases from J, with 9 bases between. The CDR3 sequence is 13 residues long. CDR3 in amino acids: CASSLGTSEKLFF. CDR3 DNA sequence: TGTGCCAGCAGCTTGGGGACAAGTGAAAAACTGTTTTTT.

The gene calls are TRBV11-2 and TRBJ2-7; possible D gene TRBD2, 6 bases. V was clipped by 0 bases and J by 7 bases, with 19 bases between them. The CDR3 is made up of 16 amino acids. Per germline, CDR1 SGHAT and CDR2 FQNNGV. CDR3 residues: CASSLDSLARREEQYF. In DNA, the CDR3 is TGTGCCAGCAGCTTAGATAGCCTAGCGAGGAGGGAAGAGCAGTACTTC.

The CDR3 sequence is CASSRTGGRQETQYF. CDR3 bases: TGTGCCAGCAGCCGGACAGGGGGGAGGCAAGAGACCCAGTACTTC. V usage is TRBV28 and J usage is TRBJ2-5; 10 bases map to TRBD1. Germline CDR1 and CDR2: MDHEN and SYDVKM. V was pared by 6 bases and J by 2 bases, with 6 bases of the junction left unmatched. The CDR3 sequence is 15 residues long.

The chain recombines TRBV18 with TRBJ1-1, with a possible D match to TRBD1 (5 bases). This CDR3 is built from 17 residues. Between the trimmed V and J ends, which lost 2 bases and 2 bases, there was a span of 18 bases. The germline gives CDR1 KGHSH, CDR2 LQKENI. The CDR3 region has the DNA TGTGCCAGCTCACCATGGGATTGGCAACAGGCTAACACTGAAGCTTTCTTT. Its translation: CASSPWDWQQANTEAFF.

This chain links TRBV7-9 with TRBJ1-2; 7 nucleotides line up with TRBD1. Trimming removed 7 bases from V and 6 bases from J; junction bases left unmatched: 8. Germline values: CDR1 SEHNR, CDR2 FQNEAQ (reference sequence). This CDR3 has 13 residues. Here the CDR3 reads CASIKLQGHGYTF. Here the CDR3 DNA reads TGTGCCAGCATCAAACTACAGGGGCATGGCTACACCTTC.

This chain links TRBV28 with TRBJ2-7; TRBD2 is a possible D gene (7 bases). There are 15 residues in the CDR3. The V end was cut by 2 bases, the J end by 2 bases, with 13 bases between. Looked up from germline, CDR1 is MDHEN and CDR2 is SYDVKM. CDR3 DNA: TGTGCCAGCAGTTTAAGGGGGGGCTTAGCCTACGAGCAGTACTTC. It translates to CASSLRGGLAYEQYF. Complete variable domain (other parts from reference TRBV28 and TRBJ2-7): DVKVTQSSRYLVKRTGEKVFLECVQDMDHENMFWYRQDPGLGLRLIYFSYDVKMKEKGDIPEGYSVSREKKERFSLILESASTNQTSMYLCASSLRGGLAYEQYFGPGTRLTVT.

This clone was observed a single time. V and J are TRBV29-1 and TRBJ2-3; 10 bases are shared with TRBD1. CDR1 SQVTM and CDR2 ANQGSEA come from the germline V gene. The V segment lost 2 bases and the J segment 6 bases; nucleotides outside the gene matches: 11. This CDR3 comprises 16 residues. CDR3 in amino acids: CSVEPGGTGVWDTQYF. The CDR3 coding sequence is TGCAGCGTTGAACCTGGGGGGACAGGGGTCTGGGATACGCAGTATTTT.

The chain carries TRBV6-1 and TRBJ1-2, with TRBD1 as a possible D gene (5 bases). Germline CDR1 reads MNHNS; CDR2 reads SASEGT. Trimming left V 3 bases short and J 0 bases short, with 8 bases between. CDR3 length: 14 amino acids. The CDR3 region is CASSDRQTNYGYTF. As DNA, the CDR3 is TGTGCCAGCAGTGATCGACAGACTAACTATGGCTACACCTTC.

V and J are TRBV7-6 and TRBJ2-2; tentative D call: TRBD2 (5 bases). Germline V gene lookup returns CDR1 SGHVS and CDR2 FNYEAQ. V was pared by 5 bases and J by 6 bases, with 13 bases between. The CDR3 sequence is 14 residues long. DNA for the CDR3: TGTGCCAGCAGCGAAACGCGGGTCCCCGGGGAGCTGTTTTTT. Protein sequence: CASSETRVPGELFF.

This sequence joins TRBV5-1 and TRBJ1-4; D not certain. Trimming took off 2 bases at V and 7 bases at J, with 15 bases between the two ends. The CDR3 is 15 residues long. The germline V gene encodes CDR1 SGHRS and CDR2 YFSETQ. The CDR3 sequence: CASSFGFSGGEKLFF. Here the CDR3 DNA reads TGCGCCAGCAGCTTTGGGTTCTCGGGTGGTGAAAAACTGTTTTTT. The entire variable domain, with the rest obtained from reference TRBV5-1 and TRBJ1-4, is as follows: KAGVTQTPRYLIKTRGQQVTLSCSPISGHRSVSWYQQTPGQGLQFLFEYFSETQRNKGNFPGRFSGRQFSNSRSEMNVSTLELGDSALYLCASSFGFSGGEKLFFGSGTQLSVL.

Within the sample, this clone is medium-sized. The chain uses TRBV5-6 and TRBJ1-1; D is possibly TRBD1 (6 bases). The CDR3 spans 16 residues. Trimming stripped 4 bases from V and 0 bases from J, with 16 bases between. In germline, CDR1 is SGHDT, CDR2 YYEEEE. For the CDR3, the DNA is TGTGCCAGCAGCAACCGACAGGTCATAGTGAACACTGAAGCTTTCTTT. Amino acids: CASSNRQVIVNTEAFF.

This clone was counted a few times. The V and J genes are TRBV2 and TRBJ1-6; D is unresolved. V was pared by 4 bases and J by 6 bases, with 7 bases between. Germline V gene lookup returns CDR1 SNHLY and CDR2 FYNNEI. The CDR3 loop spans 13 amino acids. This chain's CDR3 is CASSVSGNSPLHF. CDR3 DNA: TGTGCCAGCAGTGTCAGCGGTAATTCACCCCTCCACTTT.

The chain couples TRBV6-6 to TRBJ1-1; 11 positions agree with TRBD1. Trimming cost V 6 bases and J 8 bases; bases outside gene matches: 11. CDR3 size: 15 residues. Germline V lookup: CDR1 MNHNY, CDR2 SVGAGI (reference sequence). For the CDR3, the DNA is TGTGCCAGCAGAGACGGACAGGGGGCGTACGAAGAAGCTTTCTTT. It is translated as CASRDGQGAYEEAFF.

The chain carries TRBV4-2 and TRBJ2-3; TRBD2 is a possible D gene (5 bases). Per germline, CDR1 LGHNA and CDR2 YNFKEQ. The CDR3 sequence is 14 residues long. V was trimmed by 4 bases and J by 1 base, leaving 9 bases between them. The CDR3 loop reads CASSLYGGTDTQYF. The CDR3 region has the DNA TGTGCCAGCAGCCTCTACGGGGGCACAGATACGCAGTATTTT.

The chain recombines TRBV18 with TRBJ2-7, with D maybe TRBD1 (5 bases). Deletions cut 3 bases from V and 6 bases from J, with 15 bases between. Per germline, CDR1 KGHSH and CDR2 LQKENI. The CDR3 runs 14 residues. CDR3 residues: CASSPLKGATEQYF. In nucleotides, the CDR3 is TGTGCCAGCTCACCCCTAAAAGGGGCTACCGAGCAGTACTTC.

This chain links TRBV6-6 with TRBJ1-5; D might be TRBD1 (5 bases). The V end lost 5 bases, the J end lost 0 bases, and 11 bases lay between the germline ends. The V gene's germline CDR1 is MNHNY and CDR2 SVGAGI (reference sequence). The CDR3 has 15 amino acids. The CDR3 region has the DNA TGTGCCAGCAGTGTACAGGCGATTAGCAATCAGCCCCAGCATTTT. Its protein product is CASSVQAISNQPQHF.

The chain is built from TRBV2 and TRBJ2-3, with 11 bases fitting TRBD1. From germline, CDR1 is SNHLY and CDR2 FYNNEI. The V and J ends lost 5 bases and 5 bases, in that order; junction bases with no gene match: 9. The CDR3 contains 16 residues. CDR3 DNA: TGTGCCAGCAGTTCGAGGACAGGGGGCTTCGTAGATACGCAGTATTTT. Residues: CASSSRTGGFVDTQYF.

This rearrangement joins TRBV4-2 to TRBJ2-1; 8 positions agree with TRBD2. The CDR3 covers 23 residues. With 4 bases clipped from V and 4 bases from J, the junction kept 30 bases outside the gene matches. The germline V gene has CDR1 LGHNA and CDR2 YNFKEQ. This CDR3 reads CASSRGGWVSRGEELDSYNEQFF. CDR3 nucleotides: TGTGCCAGCAGCCGGGGAGGGTGGGTTTCGCGGGGGGAAGAGCTAGATTCTTACAATGAGCAGTTCTTC.

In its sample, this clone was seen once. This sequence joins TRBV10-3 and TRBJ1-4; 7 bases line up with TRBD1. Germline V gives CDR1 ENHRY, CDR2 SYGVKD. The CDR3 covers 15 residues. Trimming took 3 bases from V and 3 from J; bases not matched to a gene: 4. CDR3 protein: CAISDSRGSNEKLFF. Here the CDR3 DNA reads TGTGCCATCAGTGACTCCAGGGGGTCTAATGAAAAACTGTTTTTT.

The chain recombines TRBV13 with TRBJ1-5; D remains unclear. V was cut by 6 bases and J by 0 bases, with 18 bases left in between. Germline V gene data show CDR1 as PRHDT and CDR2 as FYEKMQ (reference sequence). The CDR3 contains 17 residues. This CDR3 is CASRQRGLGRSNQPQHF. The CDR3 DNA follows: TGTGCCAGCAGACAGAGAGGGCTAGGTCGTAGCAATCAGCCCCAGCATTTT.

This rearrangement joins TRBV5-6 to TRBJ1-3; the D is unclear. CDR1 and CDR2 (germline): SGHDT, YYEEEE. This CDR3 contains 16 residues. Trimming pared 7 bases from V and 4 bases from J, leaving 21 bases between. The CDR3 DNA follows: TGTGCCAGCCAGCCCACCGGTGCGGTTGCCGGAAACACCATATATTTT. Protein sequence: CASQPTGAVAGNTIYF. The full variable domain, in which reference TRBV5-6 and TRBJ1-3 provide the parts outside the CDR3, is DAGVTQSPTHLIKTRGQQVTLRCSPKSGHDTVSWYQQALGQGPQFIFQYYEEEERQRGNFPDRFSGHQFPNYSSELNVNALLLGDSALYLCASQPTGAVAGNTIYFGEGSWLTVV.